Shown below are 19 T cell receptor beta chains from a single sample sequenced in a study of CD8 T cells in Susac syndrome. With random hexamers, reverse transcription was performed on about 0.45 to 1 ug of RNA. Using its own MiXCR run on the immunoSEQ multiplex PCR reads, TCRdb lists one record per CDR3 protein. This table has about 130,000 distinct CDR3 sequences, approximately 95% appearing once. Source material: CD8+ T cells from PBMCs. The receptors here all came from a human donor with Susac syndrome.

V gene TRBV27 combines with J gene TRBJ2-7, with no clear D. Trimming pared 3 bases from V and 4 bases from J, leaving 10 bases between. Germline CDR1 MNHEY, CDR2 SMNVEV (reference sequence). This CDR3 region has 13 residues. In DNA form, the CDR3 reads TGTGCCAGCAGTTTCGGGCCAGAGTACGAGCAGTACTTC. This sequence encodes CASSFGPEYEQYF.

This clonotype was observed a single time. The chain has TRBV4-1 and TRBJ2-3; D not certain. Germline-derived CDR1 and CDR2 are MGHRA and YSYEKL. The CDR3 extends over 15 amino acids. With 3 bases removed from V and 4 bases from J, the gap between germline ends came to 14 bases. The CDR3 coding sequence is TGCGCCAGCAGCCACCACGGGCTAGACCCAGATACGCAGTATTTT. This encodes CASSHHGLDPDTQYF.

Written as DNA, the CDR3 is TGCAGTGCTACAACCTACTCCTCCGGGGAGCTGTTTTTT. Its protein product is CSATTYSSGELFF. The genes are TRBV20-1 and TRBJ2-2; D ambiguous. The V gene's germline CDR1 is DFQATT and CDR2 SNEGSKA (reference sequence). CDR3 length equals 13 residues. V lost 4 bases to trimming and J lost 6 bases, with 12 bases between them.

In DNA form, the CDR3 reads TGTGCCAGCAGTTTATGGGGTAGCGTGAACACTGAAGCTTTCTTT. It yields the protein CASSLWGSVNTEAFF. This sequence joins TRBV27 and TRBJ1-1; D is ambiguous. The V end lost 1 base, the J end lost 0 bases, and 9 bases lay between the germline ends. The CDR3 spans 15 residues. Looked up from germline, CDR1 is MNHEY and CDR2 is SMNVEV (reference sequence).

This clonotype was recorded a few times. The chain couples TRBV7-2 to TRBJ2-1, with 12 bases that match TRBD2. CDR3 size: 15 residues. J lost 6 bases, V lost 1 base, and 1 base had no gene match. Germline values: CDR1 SGHTA, CDR2 FQGNSA. The CDR3 DNA sequence: TGTGCCAGCAGCTTAGTACTAGCGGGAGGCAATGAGCAGTTCTTC. It encodes CASSLVLAGGNEQFF. The variable domain in full, completed from reference TRBV7-2 and TRBJ2-1, reads GAGVSQSPSNKVTEKGKDVELRCDPISGHTALYWYRQSLGQGLEFLIYFQGNSAPDKSGLPSDRFSAERTGGSVSTLTIQRTQQEDSAVYLCASSLVLAGGNEQFFGPGTRLTVL.

The chain links TRBV20-1 to TRBJ2-1, with D tentatively TRBD1 (6 bases). Germline CDR1 DFQATT, CDR2 SNEGSKA (reference sequence). V was trimmed by 6 bases and J by 5 bases, leaving 14 bases between them. The length of the CDR3 is 13 residues. The CDR3 is CSAPTGTNNEQFF. For the CDR3, the DNA is TGCAGTGCCCCGACAGGAACGAACAATGAGCAGTTCTTC.

The rearrangement joins TRBV29-1 to TRBJ2-7; 10 nucleotides agree with TRBD2. The junction had 9 bases not matched to a gene; V was cut back by 4 bases and J by 3 bases. Germline assignment: CDR1 SQVTM and CDR2 ANQGSEA. The CDR3 totals 15 residues. The CDR3 region is CSVALAGKAGYEQYF. The CDR3 coding sequence is TGCAGCGTTGCACTAGCGGGGAAGGCTGGCTACGAGCAGTACTTC.

This chain connects TRBV12-3 or TRBV12-4 to TRBJ1-2; TRBD1 agrees at 10 bases. V was clipped by 5 bases and J by 5 bases; unmatched bases: 5. The CDR3 totals 14 residues. CDR3 in amino acids: CASSGTGDPYGYTF. The CDR3 coding sequence is TGTGCCAGCAGTGGGACAGGGGATCCGTATGGCTACACCTTC.

The rearrangement uses TRBV3-1 and TRBJ2-7; D is possibly TRBD1 (6 bases). This CDR3 spans 19 amino acids. With 2 bases removed from V and 0 bases from J, the gap between germline ends came to 23 bases. The germline V gene encodes CDR1 LGHDT and CDR2 YNNKEL (reference sequence). CDR3 in DNA: TGTGCCAGCAGCCAAAATCCGCTTTCGGGACATTACAGCTCCTACGAGCAGTACTTC. Translated, it gives CASSQNPLSGHYSSYEQYF.

The CDR3 sequence is CASNAADTDNPDTQYF. The CDR3 DNA reads TGTGCCAGCAACGCAGCGGACACCGACAACCCGGATACGCAGTATTTT. The genes are TRBV12-3 or TRBV12-4 and TRBJ2-3, with D tentatively TRBD1 or TRBD2 (5 bases each). This CDR3 spans 16 amino acids. V lost 7 bases and J 6 bases, leaving 23 bases between the germline ends.

The V call is TRBV29-1, the J call TRBJ2-7; 8 nucleotides agree with TRBD2. The CDR3 extends over 15 amino acids. The junction had 15 bases not matched to a gene; V was cut back by 5 bases and J by 6 bases. Germline CDR1 reads SQVTM; CDR2 reads ANQGSEA. The CDR3 nucleotides are TGCAGCGTTTTAGAGTCCGGGGGGGCCCCGGGCGAGCAGTACTTC. Amino acids: CSVLESGGAPGEQYF.

The gene calls are TRBV2 and TRBJ1-5; D gene uncertain. The V gene's germline CDR1 is SNHLY and CDR2 FYNNEI. The ends were cut back, 3 bases at V and 1 base at J, with 7 bases in the middle. CDR3 length: 14 residues. This CDR3 is CASSETLSNQPQHF. The CDR3, as DNA: TGTGCCAGCAGTGAGACTCTGAGCAATCAGCCCCAGCATTTT.

This CDR3 reads CSVSPGNYTEAFF. CDR3 coding DNA: TGCAGCGTTTCCCCAGGGAACTACACTGAAGCTTTCTTT. The chain recombines TRBV29-1 with TRBJ1-1; a weak D match, TRBD1 (5 bases). The CDR3 is 13 amino acids. Trimming left V 5 bases short and J 3 bases short, with 13 bases between. The germline V gene encodes CDR1 SQVTM and CDR2 ANQGSEA.

The chain carries TRBV27 and TRBJ2-1, with 11 positions matching TRBD2. The J segment lost 7 bases and the V segment lost 1 base, leaving 6 bases of the junction unmatched. The V gene's germline CDR1 is MNHEY and CDR2 SMNVEV (reference sequence). The CDR3 is 16 amino acids. As DNA, the CDR3 is TGTGCCAGCAGTTTATTGGCTAGCGGGAGGTGGAATGAGCAGTTCTTC. Protein product: CASSLLASGRWNEQFF.

V usage is TRBV7-3 and J usage is TRBJ1-1, with 7 bases aligning to TRBD1. CDR1 is SGHTA and CDR2 is FQGTGA in the germline V gene. The V gene end was trimmed by 5 bases and the J gene end by 7 bases; junction bases not matched to a gene: 10. This CDR3 is 14 amino acids long. Here the CDR3 DNA reads TGTGCCAGCAGCACTCCCGACAGGGTGTGTGAAGCTTTCTTT. Translating gives CASSTPDRVCEAFF.

This sequence joins TRBV27 and TRBJ2-1; 11 nucleotides match TRBD2. J was trimmed by 7 bases and V by 5 bases; bases with no gene match: 7. Germline V gene sequence: CDR1 MNHEY, CDR2 SMNVEV (reference sequence). The CDR3 is 15 residues long. This CDR3 reads CASSTTSGRGNEQFF. The DNA of the CDR3 is TGTGCCAGCAGTACAACTAGCGGGAGAGGTAATGAGCAGTTCTTC.

The chain uses TRBV27 and TRBJ1-1; perhaps TRBD1 as D (5 bases). The germline V gene has CDR1 MNHEY and CDR2 SMNVEV (reference sequence). The CDR3 has 14 residues. V lost 8 bases, J lost 0 bases, and 13 bases lay in between. The CDR3 loop is CASQPGALNTEAFF. DNA of the CDR3: TGTGCCAGCCAACCCGGGGCCTTGAACACTGAAGCTTTCTTT.

The genes are TRBV13 and TRBJ2-7; 12 positions agree with TRBD2. Per the germline V gene, CDR1 is PRHDT and CDR2 is FYEKMQ (reference sequence). V shed 5 bases, J shed 3 bases, and the junction held 14 bases outside the gene matches. The CDR3 has 18 amino acids. As DNA, the CDR3 is TGTGCCAGCAGCCTGTTCCTCGGACTAGCGGGAACTGGCTACGAGCAGTACTTC. Residues: CASSLFLGLAGTGYEQYF.

V gene TRBV5-6 combines with J gene TRBJ1-1; D is uncertain. From germline, CDR1 is SGHDT and CDR2 YYEEEE. Trimming left V 0 bases short and J 11 bases short, with 14 bases between. This CDR3 has 13 residues. The CDR3 DNA is TGTGCCAGCAGCTTGGGGAGGAACCTTGGGGCTTTCTTT. Translating it yields CASSLGRNLGAFF.